This TCR beta chain was recorded in a study of a mutant IDH1 vaccine in newly diagnosed glioma. Study as a whole: Patients' prior therapy spanned radiotherapy, temozolomide, or both; most underwent both.

Only in-frame clones appear in the TCRdb table, and some are missing; sequencing was by immunoSEQ multiplex PCR. The data hold under 75,000 clones, with about 91% observed a single time. Trimming took off 3 bases at V and 4 bases at J, with 13 bases between the two ends. The V gene's germline CDR1 is LNHDA and CDR2 SQIVND (reference sequence). The CDR3 has 15 amino acids. Only one count was recorded for this clone. The time point denotes: baseline, week 1 (first vaccination visit). Treatment denoted: pre-vaccination baseline after standard-of-care therapy. The V and J genes are TRBV19 and TRBJ1-5; D remains ambiguous. This TCR was recovered from a man aged 50-60 years with glioma. Sequencing used PBMCs, obtained from a glioma patient treated with radiotherapy, temozolomide or both. The CDR3 DNA follows: TGTGCCAGTAGTATTATACCCGGAGGGAATCAGCCCCAGCATTTT. Translation: CASSIIPGGNQPQHF.